These 19 T cell receptor beta chains were all obtained from the same sample, sequenced in a study of T cells expressing NK-cell markers. From its re-call of the 5' RACE reads, TCRdb lists each CDR3 protein once, without DNA. The listing contains roughly 420,000 distinct CDR3 sequences. Specimen: blood T cells: a sorted CD56 or NKG2C T cell subset, CD4+ or CD8+ T cells, or bulk PBMC T cells (not recorded which). Every receptor here comes from a woman between 18 and 70 years old in good health.

The V call is TRBV12-3 or TRBV12-4, the J call TRBJ2-5; TCRdb returns TRBD2, unconfirmable since there is no DNA. CDR3 size: 15 residues. The CDR3 spells CASSLISGSIETQYF.

The chain recombines TRBV20-1 with TRBJ2-3. CDR1 and CDR2 from the germline V gene are DFQATT and SNEGSKA (reference sequence). The CDR3 sequence is 12 residues long. The CDR3 is CSALLLTDTQYF.

The chain combines TRBV2 with TRBJ2-2; the D gene TCRdb calls, TRBD1, cannot be checked with no DNA. Germline-derived CDR1 and CDR2 are SNHLY and FYNNEI. This CDR3 spans 15 amino acids. The CDR3 reads CARGRQGSNTGELFF.

The genes are TRBV7-7 and TRBJ2-1; TCRdb lists TRBD1, though no DNA is available to test this call. The germline gives CDR1 SSHAT, CDR2 FNYEAQ (reference sequence). This CDR3 is built from 14 residues. The CDR3 reads CASSPPGRGNEQFF.

This rearrangement joins TRBV5-4 to TRBJ2-3; TCRdb reports TRBD1, a call that lacks DNA to check it against. The CDR3 sequence is 14 residues long. Germline V lookup: CDR1 SGHNT, CDR2 YYREEE (reference sequence). CDR3: CASSLVGTTDTQYF.

This chain's CDR3 is CASSGPYQPQHF. The chain uses TRBV7-9 and TRBJ1-5; TCRdb's D call, TRBD1, is unchecked because there is no DNA. The CDR3 runs to 12 residues. Germline CDR1 is SEHNR and CDR2 is FQNEAQ (reference sequence).

The rearrangement joins TRBV13 to TRBJ2-2; TCRdb lists TRBD2, though no DNA is available to test this call. Germline loops: CDR1 PRHDT, CDR2 FYEKMQ (reference sequence). The CDR3 contains 13 residues. The CDR3 sequence is CASSSVGLGELFF.

This sequence joins TRBV7-7 and TRBJ2-1; absent DNA, TCRdb's TRBD1 call cannot be checked. The germline V gene encodes CDR1 SSHAT and CDR2 FNYEAQ (reference sequence). This CDR3 has 18 residues. The CDR3 sequence: CASSLEPGQPSSYNEQFF.

The chain joins TRBV20-1 to TRBJ2-3; TCRdb lists TRBD1, though no DNA is available to test this call. Germline CDR1 DFQATT, CDR2 SNEGSKA (reference sequence). The CDR3 is 15 residues long. CDR3 in amino acids: CSARETGGSTDTQYF.

The V gene is TRBV20-1, the J gene TRBJ1-4; the D call from TCRdb, TRBD1, cannot be confirmed without DNA. Germline V lookup: CDR1 DFQATT, CDR2 SNEGSKA (reference sequence). This CDR3 contains 13 residues. CDR3 residues: CSARSGENEKLFF.

This CDR3 reads CSASSTDTQYF. The chain is built from TRBV20-1 and TRBJ2-3. Per the germline V gene, CDR1 is DFQATT and CDR2 is SNEGSKA (reference sequence). The CDR3 spans 11 residues.

The V call is TRBV29-1, the J call TRBJ2-7; the TCRdb D gene call, TRBD2, has no DNA to confirm it. Germline lookup yields CDR1 SQVTM and CDR2 ANQGSEA. The CDR3 consists of 16 residues. CDR3 region: CSVEGTPGLAEYEQYF.

The chain carries TRBV12-3 or TRBV12-4 and TRBJ2-1; TCRdb lists TRBD1, though no DNA is available to test this call. The CDR3 loop spans 14 amino acids. CDR3 in amino acids: CASRIGGSYNEQFF.

V and J are TRBV7-9 and TRBJ2-7; absent DNA, TCRdb's TRBD1 call cannot be checked. CDR1 SEHNR and CDR2 FQNEAQ come from the germline V gene (reference sequence). The CDR3 totals 13 residues. This CDR3 reads CASSPVVTYEQYF.

This rearrangement joins TRBV9 to TRBJ2-1. Germline V gene sequence: CDR1 SGDLS, CDR2 YYNGEE. This CDR3 contains 11 residues. Here the CDR3 reads CASSQNLEQFF.

This chain connects TRBV7-2 to TRBJ1-1; TCRdb gives TRBD1 as the D gene, but with no DNA this cannot be confirmed. CDR1 SGHTA and CDR2 FQGNSA come from the germline V gene. The CDR3 extends over 15 amino acids. The CDR3 sequence is CASSSDLTASAEAFF.

CDR3 amino acids: CASSAGTGDYEQYF. The chain has TRBV27 and TRBJ2-7; TCRdb reports TRBD1, a call that lacks DNA to check it against. The CDR3 has 14 amino acids. Germline V lookup: CDR1 MNHEY, CDR2 SMNVEV (reference sequence).

The V gene is TRBV5-1, the J gene TRBJ2-2; TCRdb indicates TRBD1, and absent DNA this call remains unverified. This CDR3 has 18 residues. Looked up from germline, CDR1 is SGHRS and CDR2 is YFSETQ. The CDR3 region is CASSWGDLLVANTGELFF.

The CDR3 spells CASSLVGQGKNEKLFF. This chain joins TRBV5-1 and TRBJ1-4; TCRdb names TRBD1, which stays unverified in the absence of DNA. Germline V gene lookup returns CDR1 SGHRS and CDR2 YFSETQ. This CDR3 region has 16 residues.